A single sample is the source of the 24 T cell receptor beta chains below, sequenced in a study of CD8+ T cells in alopecia areata. Treatment in this sample: oral pan-JAK inhibitor, 5-10 mg twice daily. Isolated RNA was reverse transcribed into cDNA used as the sequencing template. Profiling relied on immunoSEQ multiplex PCR, and the TCRdb table lists in-frame clones only, not all of them. This sample has around 180,000 clones; roughly 60% occur once, and the top ten carry around 0.92%. The sequencing used CD4+ T cells sorted from blood, collected at week 24, from a patient treated with tofacitinib. The source of these receptors is a human donor with alopecia areata.

The chain is built from TRBV6-1 and TRBJ1-5, with unresolved D. The germline V gene encodes CDR1 MNHNS and CDR2 SASEGT. The V gene lost 11 bases and the J gene lost 5 bases, with 19 bases spanning the gap. This CDR3 region has 14 residues. CDR3 DNA sequence: TGTGCCTCCCGGTTTTTTCAGGACCATCAGCCCCAGCATTTT. Amino acids: CASRFFQDHQPQHF.

The chain has TRBV30 and TRBJ2-2; 7 bases agree with TRBD2. The CDR3 consists of 13 residues. Trimming at V came to 7 bases and at J to 4 bases, leaving 6 bases not matched to a gene. Germline CDR1 and CDR2: GTSNPN and SVGIG (reference sequence). CDR3 DNA sequence: TGTGCCTCCCCGGGACTAAGCACCGGGGAGCTGTTTTTT. Its protein is CASPGLSTGELFF.

The chain has TRBV29-1 and TRBJ2-4, with D perhaps matching TRBD1 (6 bases). The CDR3 covers 13 residues. Deletions cut 6 bases from V and 8 bases from J, with 17 bases between. Germline V gives CDR1 SQVTM, CDR2 ANQGSEA. As DNA, the CDR3 is TGCAGCGTGGGGGACACCAATGGGGACATTCAGTACTTC. Its translation is CSVGDTNGDIQYF.

The chain joins TRBV10-3 to TRBJ2-5; 7 bases map to TRBD1. The CDR3 runs to 12 residues. CDR1 is ENHRY and CDR2 is SYGVKD in the germline V gene. Losses at the gene ends were 10 bases for V and 1 base for J; bases not matched to a gene: 3. The CDR3: CATRDSQETQYF. The CDR3 nucleotides read TGTGCCACCCGGGACAGCCAAGAGACCCAGTACTTC.

In this sample, this clone turned up a few times. The chain combines TRBV14 with TRBJ2-1; D is unresolved. V dropped 4 bases and J dropped 4 bases, with 8 bases sitting between them. Germline-derived CDR1 and CDR2 are SGHDN and FVKESK. The CDR3 contains 13 residues. The CDR3, as DNA: TGTGCCAGCAGCCCAGAACTTTACAATGAGCAGTTCTTC. Protein product: CASSPELYNEQFF.

J is TRBJ2-2 and V is TRBV29-1, with D uncertain. Germline loops: CDR1 SQVTM, CDR2 ANQGSEA. This CDR3 region has 13 residues. V was cut by 4 bases and J by 2 bases, with 8 bases left in between. The CDR3 here is CSVARLNTGELFF. The CDR3 coding sequence is TGCAGCGTTGCCAGGTTAAACACCGGGGAGCTGTTTTTT.

In its sample, this clone was seen once. The genes are TRBV6-5 and TRBJ2-7; 10 nucleotides align to TRBD1. CDR3 length: 16 residues. Germline V gene data show CDR1 as MNHEY and CDR2 as SVGAGI. V lost 2 bases to trimming and J lost 6 bases; unmatched junction nucleotides: 10. The CDR3 DNA follows: TGTGCCAGCAGTTACCAACCGGGACAGGGGCTTGGCGAGCAGTACTTC. Protein product: CASSYQPGQGLGEQYF.

The rearrangement joins TRBV4-1 to TRBJ1-1; possibly TRBD1 for D (5 bases). The CDR3 is 15 amino acids. Trimming shortened V by 3 bases and J by 3 bases, and 14 bases separated the two germline ends. The germline gives CDR1 MGHRA, CDR2 YSYEKL. The CDR3 DNA reads as TGCGCCAGCAGCCAGCCCCCTGGGGGGGACACTGAAGCTTTCTTT. As protein: CASSQPPGGDTEAFF.

This chain links TRBV29-1 with TRBJ1-1; D is unclear. This CDR3 spans 12 amino acids. The V end was cut by 7 bases, the J end by 3 bases, with 12 bases between. Germline V CDR1 and CDR2: SQVTM, ANQGSEA. DNA for the CDR3: TGCAGCGGCGGAGGCAGTTACACTGAAGCTTTCTTT. Translation: CSGGGSYTEAFF.

The chain couples TRBV4-3 to TRBJ2-1; weak D call: TRBD2 (5 bases). CDR3 length equals 17 residues. Germline values: CDR1 LGHNA, CDR2 YSLEER. V dropped 0 bases and J dropped 0 bases, with 12 bases sitting between them. CDR3 sequence: CASSQDPRGNSYNEQFF. The CDR3 region has the DNA TGCGCCAGCAGCCAAGATCCCCGGGGAAACTCCTACAATGAGCAGTTCTTC.

The chain couples TRBV10-3 to TRBJ1-1, with a weak D call TRBD1 (6 bases). The CDR3 is 15 residues long. Germline V CDR1 and CDR2: ENHRY, SYGVKD. With 1 base removed from V and 3 bases from J, the gap between germline ends came to 12 bases. The DNA for the CDR3 is TGTGCCATCAGTGAGTTTAACAGGGTGGACACTGAAGCTTTCTTT. Translated: CAISEFNRVDTEAFF.

On this clone: This specimen includes other DNA sequences encoding the same CDR3. The chain carries TRBV29-1 and TRBJ2-7, with D maybe TRBD2 (5 bases). Germline V CDR1 and CDR2: SQVTM, ANQGSEA. The V gene lost 6 bases and the J gene lost 6 bases, with 21 bases spanning the gap. The CDR3 contains 14 residues. CDR3 coding DNA: TGCAGCGTGGCAAACGAAGTATCGGGATCCGAGCAGTACTTC. Its protein product is CSVANEVSGSEQYF.

The chain recombines TRBV19 with TRBJ2-5, with 8 bases aligning to TRBD2. The CDR3 sequence is 14 residues long. Germline V lookup: CDR1 LNHDA, CDR2 SQIVND (reference sequence). The V segment lost 11 bases and the J segment 5 bases; nucleotides outside the gene matches: 13. CDR3 loop: CASQGGGLWETQYF. The CDR3 DNA follows: TGTGCCTCCCAGGGCGGGGGGCTTTGGGAGACCCAGTACTTC.

This chain joins TRBV7-3 and TRBJ1-5, with 7 positions matching TRBD1. The CDR3 totals 11 residues. In germline, CDR1 is SGHTA, CDR2 FQGTGA. The CDR3 is CIGTDNQPQHF. CDR3 DNA: TGTATCGGGACAGACAATCAGCCCCAGCATTTT.

The chain recombines TRBV30 with TRBJ2-5, with no clear D. In germline, CDR1 is GTSNPN, CDR2 SVGIG (reference sequence). V shed 0 bases and J shed 2 bases, with 16 bases lying between them. The CDR3 runs 16 residues. CDR3 amino acids: CAWSVPRRSFQETQYF. CDR3 sequence (DNA): TGTGCCTGGAGTGTACCGCGAAGAAGTTTTCAAGAGACCCAGTACTTC.

This chain uses TRBV29-1 with TRBJ1-1; 7 nucleotides agree with TRBD1. The CDR3 is made up of 13 amino acids. CDR1 is SQVTM and CDR2 is ANQGSEA in the germline V gene. V trimming: 6 bases; J trimming: 1 base; junction bases outside the gene matches: 5. DNA for the CDR3: TGCAGCGTGACAGGGCGGGAGAACACTGAAGCTTTCTTT. Encoded protein: CSVTGRENTEAFF.

This clone was counted between two and nine times. The chain recombines TRBV15 with TRBJ1-2, with D maybe TRBD1 (5 bases). Per germline, CDR1 LNHNV and CDR2 YYDKDF (reference sequence). The CDR3 totals 15 residues. V shed 0 bases and J shed 8 bases, with 16 bases lying between them. The CDR3 DNA sequence: TGTGCCACCAGCAGAGACGAGGCCAGGGCGGGAGGCTACACCTTC. Protein: CATSRDEARAGGYTF.

The chain links TRBV30 to TRBJ1-1; possibly TRBD1 for D (6 bases). The CDR3 sequence is 15 residues long. CDR1 GTSNPN and CDR2 SVGIG come from the germline V gene (reference sequence). V was pared by 0 bases and J by 0 bases, with 11 bases between. The CDR3 protein is CAWSVLTGVNTEAFF. The CDR3 region has the DNA TGTGCCTGGAGTGTACTGACAGGAGTGAACACTGAAGCTTTCTTT.

This clone came up a few times. The chain uses TRBV21-1 and TRBJ1-1. TRBV21-1 is a pseudogene segment. This CDR3 region has 11 residues. CDR3 in DNA: TGTGCCAGCAGCACTAACACTGAAGCTTTCTTT. Amino acid sequence: CASSTNTEAFF.

The V gene is TRBV5-1, the J gene TRBJ1-2, with 7 nucleotides matching TRBD1. V lost 1 base, J lost 5 bases, and 8 bases stayed unmatched. CDR1 SGHRS and CDR2 YFSETQ come from the germline V gene. This CDR3 spans 15 amino acids. CDR3 DNA sequence: TGCGCCAGCAGCTTGACCTCAGGGGGACCTTATGGCTACACCTTC. Amino acids: CASSLTSGGPYGYTF.

The V gene is TRBV5-6, the J gene TRBJ1-2, with unresolved D. The CDR3 is 14 amino acids. V lost 4 bases and J 7 bases, leaving 17 bases between the germline ends. Per germline, CDR1 SGHDT and CDR2 YYEEEE. The CDR3 is CASSHPSGRVGYTF. The CDR3 bases are TGTGCCAGCAGCCATCCGTCGGGAAGAGTTGGCTACACCTTC.

This clone was counted a few times. The CDR3: CSVAFNNEQFF. The CDR3 region has the DNA TGCAGCGTTGCTTTTAACAATGAGCAGTTCTTC. This chain joins TRBV29-1 and TRBJ2-1; D unclear. The germline V and J ends were trimmed by 4 bases and 5 bases, with 6 bases remaining between them. CDR3 length: 11 amino acids. The germline CDR1 and CDR2 sequences are SQVTM and ANQGSEA.

The chain links TRBV7-9 to TRBJ2-7; possibly TRBD1 for D (5 bases). The CDR3 extends over 16 amino acids. CDR1 is SEHNR and CDR2 is FQNEAQ in the germline V gene (reference sequence). V was shortened by 7 bases and J by 0 bases, with 19 bases between the two germline ends. The CDR3 nucleotides are TGTGCCAGCATCGGCAGGGCAGTACCGAGCTCCTACGAGCAGTACTTC. Encoded protein: CASIGRAVPSSYEQYF.

The rearrangement joins TRBV27 to TRBJ2-7; TRBD1 aligns across 9 bases. This CDR3 region has 13 residues. Germline trimming cut 6 bases from V and 5 bases from J; bases unmatched to any gene: 5. CDR1 and CDR2 from the germline V gene are MNHEY and SMNVEV (reference sequence). The CDR3 DNA reads as TGTGCCAGCAGGCGGACAGGGGCCCACGAGCAGTACTTC. The encoded protein is CASRRTGAHEQYF.